This T cell receptor (beta chain) was captured in a study of cytomegalovirus exposure and HLA in healthy donors (TCRdb year 2017). In terms of the full investigation: An earlier analysis of some 500 of the donors reported 250 to 300 Gb of sequence data and some 120 million unique TCR beta sequences from around 200 million T cells. An early release that covered about 600 HLA-typed donors contained approximately 300 gigabases of sequencing data and 80 million or so unique TCR sequences. Of the roughly 400 genotyped donors, approximately 80% were placed in the genetic ancestry cluster associated with self-reported Caucasian donors. The study aimed to test whether signatures of past pathogen exposure could be identified by cataloging public T cell receptors. The study profiled the T cell repertoires of approximately 700 subjects by immunosequencing and related them to cytomegalovirus serostatus. A separate validation cohort of 100 to 150 different subjects was used in addition to the roughly 640-subject first cohort. The study combined high-throughput TCR immunosequencing, statistical association of individual TCRs with disease status, and machine learning to predict cytomegalovirus infection status. A later analysis re-examined previously published TCR beta repertoires from over 500 donors and added high-resolution HLA genotyping to investigate patterns of TCR occurrence. Rather than using new phenotypic data, the later analysis identified candidate immune exposures from TCR beta sequences and from how often those sequences occurred across donors. In an earlier analysis of roughly 600 of the donors, high-throughput TCR beta sequencing was used to judge whether each TCR beta V gene segment behaved as functional or pseudogenic. Donor age, sex, ethnicity and CMV serostatus were compiled together with the repertoire data. Genome-wide SNP genotypes for about 65% of the roughly 670 donors were used in a later genetic analysis, which treated that subset as a discovery cohort. All discovery cohort repertoires had been generated on a single sequencing platform. Class I and class II HLA loci were covered by the typing at four-digit resolution. The number of donors typed differed by locus, with roughly 620-640 for A, B, C, DRB1 and DQB1, around 560 for DQA1, approximately 580 for DPA1, and roughly 450 for DPB1. Because of strong linkage in the cohort, roughly five DR-DQ haplotypes were treated as single units for association and clustering. Across under 500 genotyped donors of the cohort, an average of approximately 240,000 unique TCR beta nucleotide sequences per donor were sequenced, and roughly a sixth of those sequences were non-productive.

What the work shows at the level of the full study, not this receptor alone: Most CMV-associated TCR beta chains appeared to be HLA-restricted in a later analysis, and the HLA associations seemed to be driven largely by CMV exposure. In a later genetic analysis, fewer N-insertions in productive TCRs were reported among donors in an Asian-associated ancestry cluster than the roughly 640-donor mean. A cluster of highly shared sequence variants was judged likely to be a technical artifact of the sequencing pipeline. A further reported finding was that TCR beta sequences accurately predicted the HLA-A and HLA-B alleles for most subjects in the first cohort. Broadly in line with IMGT annotations, most TCR beta V segments showed up in productive rearrangements about 90% or about 30% of the time in an earlier analysis of several hundred of the donors. The classifier was reported to diagnose cytomegalovirus status with high specificity and sensitivity in both the original and validation cohorts. Presence/absence analyses assumed roughly uniform sequencing depth across donors, an assumption that may not hold. The study gave a list of about 170 TCR beta chains associated with cytomegalovirus. A later analysis found that TCR association rates varied across HLA loci, with DRB1 alleles showing the most associated TCRs and HLA-C alleles the fewest. Because the 87-base-pair reads could not distinguish some IMGT-functional V segments, including TRBV6-2 and TRBV6-3, those segments were excluded. About 17 rarely observed V segments, including chromosome 9 orphons, were excluded from the earlier analysis of a few hundred of the donors because counts were too low. At a false discovery rate of 0.05, a later analysis linked under 20,000 TCR beta sequences to specific HLA alleles. According to the authors, the approach could potentially be generalized to other disease states and immunological phenotypes. Correlated functional status among segregating V segments might reflect linkage disequilibrium, but an unknown experimental factor could not be ruled out. While some public TCRs were present in many individuals, most TCR sequences turned up only very rarely across donors. V-gene and J-gene trimming of TCR beta chains was associated with a missense DCLRE1C variant in a later genetic analysis, and the association was replicated in an independent cohort. Only TCR beta chains were sequenced in this cohort, and the absence of alpha or paired-chain data limited detectable features. HLA typing was unavailable for some donors at each locus, so association tests used only the typed subset. Strong co-occurrence of HLA alleles, especially DR and DQ, made assigning TCR associations to individual alleles difficult. For the cohort, immune exposure information was limited to CMV serostatus. In vitro tests confirmed that a few of the cytomegalovirus-associated TCR beta chains recognize cytomegalovirus antigens. A later analysis found that HLA-associated TCR beta chains were more clonally expanded and had lower generation probabilities than equally common non-associated chains. According to a later analysis, parvovirus B19, influenza, CMV and Epstein-Barr virus appeared linked to several top co-occurrence clusters.

The library was made by the immunoSEQ multiplex PCR assay. For the multiplex PCR, a mixture combining 60 forward primers for TCR Vbeta segments and 13 reverse primers for TCR Jbeta segments was used. A multiplex PCR assay on genomic DNA amplified the CDR3 region of rearranged TCR beta genes. Amplified TCR beta libraries were sequenced as 87-base-pair reads on the Illumina HiSeq System. In the authors' own workflow: Across the 600 to 700 repertoires, a later analysis counted approximately 75 million unique TCR beta chains, 9.5 million to 13 million of which were shared by at least two donors. Raw reads were error-corrected and collapsed into unique sequences with a nearest-neighbor algorithm that merged closely related sequences to remove PCR and sequencing errors. CDR3 sequences were aligned to IMGT reference sequences to assign V, D and J gene segments. Each retained sequence needed at least a six-nucleotide match to both a V gene segment and a J gene segment. Rearrangements were called productive when the CDR3 lacked stop codons and stayed in frame with V and J; all others were non-productive. CDR3 was defined by IMGT convention, running from the second conserved V-encoded cysteine to the conserved J-encoded phenylalanine. In an earlier analysis of approximately 590 of the donors, sequences lacking an unambiguous match to a single V gene segment were excluded. In an earlier analysis of 587 of the donors, V segments were called functional above 56.7% productive rearrangements and were called segregating when the between-donor standard deviation exceeded 5%. A statistical classification framework was built for diagnosing cytomegalovirus status from the catalog of TCR beta chain sequences. A later analysis assigned V and J genes by comparing TCR nucleotide sequences with IMGT/GENE-DB human TR gene sequences. A later analysis assigned CDR3 sequences and most-parsimonious VDJ recombination scenarios with the TCRdist pipeline. In a later analysis, every TCR beta chain was defined by the combination of its CDR3 amino acid sequence and its V-gene family, and reads without a unique V-gene family were dropped. As a way to deal with suspected cross-contamination and a sequencing artifact, a later analysis dropped nearly 600 nucleotide sequences that were highly shared and had low generation probability. A later analysis calculated a clonal expansion index for each public chain from normalized within-repertoire ranks of inferred template counts. In a later analysis, generation probabilities were computed with a VDJ recombination model fitted to out-of-frame rearrangements, and the resulting probabilities were checked against IGoR. In a later analysis, hypergeometric tests were used to score TCR-TCR, TCR-HLA and TCR-CMV co-occurrence, with a repertoire-size bias correction applied to TCR pairs. False discovery rates were estimated in a later analysis by permuting HLA or CMV assignments 20 times. In a later analysis, co-occurring TCRs were grouped using DBSCAN, with TCRdist sequence similarity added in when clustering inside HLA-allele-positive subsets. Repertoires with fewer than 30,000 or more than 120,000 public chains were left out of co-occurrence clustering, as were about five repertoires with anomalous nucleotide sharing. The clones in this table, taken by TCRdb from immuneACCESS, are in-frame only. Not every clone is retained; where verified, under half of the shortfall comes from an unresolved V gene, and the cause of the rest is unknown. That table gives V, J and clone size, and the DNA gave D and trimming. The sample table contains roughly 180,000 clones; only one count was recorded for 77% of them. The top ten constitute roughly 3.5% of the sample.

The junction shows trimming of 3 bases on V and 9 bases on J, plus 12 bases between the germline ends. CDR1 is given as MDHEN and CDR2 as SYDVKM, both from the germline V gene. From its cysteine to its phenylalanine, the CDR3 spans 14 amino acids. Left in the record is the CDR3 DNA by itself, 42 bases read in frame from the first base. The cohort consisted of fewer than 700 healthy bone marrow donors. All cohort members were sampled while nominally healthy, although unrecorded immune exposures were likely present. The donor tested CMV seropositive, placing the donor among the 250 to 300 seropositive members of the cohort. A peripheral blood sample was collected from each donor, and TCR beta sequencing was performed on peripheral blood mononuclear cells. Genomic DNA extraction from the blood cell samples was performed with the Qiagen DNeasy Blood Extraction Kit. A remark on this clone: Its antigen remains unidentified. No base qualities exist here, and no much larger clone lies one base off it.

This sequence uses TRBV28 and TRBJ1-6, and TRBD1 may be the D gene, going by 5 matching bases. The receptor was isolated from a woman in her sixties in good health and CMV-seropositive. Sequencing was carried out using PBMCs. CDR3 region: CASSFAGGLSPLHF. The DNA sequence is as follows: TGTGCCAGCAGTTTTGCGGGGGGTCTTTCACCCCTCCACTTT. Supplemented by the reference TRBV28 and TRBJ1-6 proteins around the CDR3, the complete variable domain is DVKVTQSSRYLVKRTGEKVFLECVQDMDHENMFWYRQDPGLGLRLIYFSYDVKMKEKGDIPEGYSVSREKKERFSLILESASTNQTSMYLCASSFAGGLSPLHFGNGTRLTVT.